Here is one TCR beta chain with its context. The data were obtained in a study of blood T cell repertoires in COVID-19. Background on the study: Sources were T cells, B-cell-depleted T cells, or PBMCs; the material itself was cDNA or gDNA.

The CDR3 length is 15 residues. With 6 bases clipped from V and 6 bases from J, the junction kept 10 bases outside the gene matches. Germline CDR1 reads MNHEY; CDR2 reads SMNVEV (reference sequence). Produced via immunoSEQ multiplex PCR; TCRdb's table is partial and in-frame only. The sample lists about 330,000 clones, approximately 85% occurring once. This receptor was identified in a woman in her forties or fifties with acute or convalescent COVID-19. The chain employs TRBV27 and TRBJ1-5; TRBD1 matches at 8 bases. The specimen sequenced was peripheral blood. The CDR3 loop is CASSFTRTGGQPQHF. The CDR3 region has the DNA TGTGCCAGCAGCTTTACCCGTACAGGGGGTCAGCCCCAGCATTTT.